This T cell receptor (gamma chain) is drawn from a study of Vδ1+ human thymocytes. This clone was seen only a few times. The antigen is unknown. General study points: Highly polyclonal TRG and TRD repertoires with Gaussian CDR3 length distributions appeared in thymus. Many TRG clonotypes were shared between donors; TRD repertoires were essentially private.

Extracted RNA was reverse transcribed into cDNA. CDR3 amplicons came from multiplex PCR with pooled V-gene forward and constant-region reverse primers. TCRdb reanalysed the multiplex PCR reads via CATT. The sample shows approximately 20,000 gamma-chain clones, roughly 15% of them seen only once. After alphabeta T cell depletion, CD3+ Vdelta1+ Vdelta2- thymocytes were sorted. Between about 96% and 99.6% of sorted thymocytes were Vdelta1+. The V gene end was trimmed by 2 bases and the J gene end by 4 bases; junction bases not matched to a gene: 8. In germline, CDR1 is GITISATS, CDR2 ISYDGTV (reference sequence). The CDR3 runs 14 residues.

The clonotype comes from a child younger than two who had congenital heart surgery. The sequencing input was Vdelta1+ gamma-delta thymocytes from the thymus. Subset: FACS-sorted CD3+ TCRalphabeta- TCRVdelta1+ TCRVdelta2- thymocytes. The chain carries TRGV9 and TRGJ1 or TRGJ2. The CDR3 spells CALWEASGYYKKLF. The DNA for the CDR3 is TGTGCCTTGTGGGAGGCCTCGGGGTATTATAAGAAACTCTTT.